Sequencing of this T cell receptor (beta chain) was carried out in a study of T cells after yellow fever vaccination. Study-wide findings and caveats: Subsequent booster samples again held most clones from primary vaccination (around 96% CD4, approximately 85% CD8). High-abundance clonotypes from the bulk population could contaminate FACS-sorted repertoires. Faster peaking, at day 5 versus 15, marked a secondary response that was weaker.

CDR3 length equals 13 residues. In this sample, this clonotype turned up many times. Its matching antigen is unknown. A universal primer site and UMIs were added as TCR cDNA was made by 5'RACE template switching. One entry per CDR3 protein, called by TCRdb with MiXCR from the 5' RACE reads. The data show a few hundred thousand distinct CDR3 sequences, approximately 4% seen once. The material was PBMCs, obtained 5 days after the yellow fever booster vaccination. The chain employs TRBV21-1 and TRBJ1-2; the tabulated D call, TRBD1, remains unverified against the DNA. TRBV21-1 is noted as a pseudogene. The TCR sequence derives from a man in his late teens or twenties who received the YFV17D yellow fever vaccine. CDR3 nucleotide sequence: TGTGCCAGCCCGCCCGGCGGGACGGGTGGCTACACCTTC. Protein sequence: CASPPGGTGGYTF.